One sample yielded the 27 T cell receptor beta chains listed below, sequenced in a study of T cell responses to AZD1222 COVID-19 vaccine. Generated by immunoSEQ multiplex PCR, the TCRdb table keeps only in-frame clones and is missing some. The table includes 95,000 to 130,000 clones, more than 85% detected once. Sequences were derived from peripheral blood, sampled on day 0 of AZD1222 vaccination. The source of these receptors is an adult in good health.

CDR3 loop: CASSKPGHLNEKLFF. The CDR3 region has the DNA TGTGCCAGTAGTAAGCCGGGACACCTTAATGAAAAACTGTTTTTT. The chain links TRBV19 to TRBJ1-4; D possibly corresponds to TRBD1 (6 bases). This CDR3 region has 15 residues. From germline, CDR1 is LNHDA and CDR2 SQIVND (reference sequence). The V end was cut by 4 bases, the J end by 4 bases, with 13 bases between.

This clone was detected only once. The chain carries TRBV6-2 or TRBV6-3 and TRBJ1-2, with TRBD1 matching 9 bases. Unmatched junction bases numbered 7, after V lost 1 base and J lost 7 bases. Germline-derived CDR1 and CDR2 are MNHEY and SVGEGT. The CDR3 is made up of 15 amino acids. Here the CDR3 DNA reads TGTGCCAGCAGTTACTTCGGGACAGGGCCCGCTGGCTACACCTTC. Encoded protein: CASSYFGTGPAGYTF.

The rearrangement links TRBV10-3 to TRBJ2-5; possibly TRBD2 for D (6 bases). The germline V gene has CDR1 ENHRY and CDR2 SYGVKD. The ends were cut back, 0 bases at V and 5 bases at J, with 10 bases in the middle. CDR3 length equals 14 residues. In DNA, the CDR3 is TGTGCCATCAGTGAGTCGAGTGCGGGGGAGACCCAGTACTTC. Translated: CAISESSAGETQYF.

This chain links TRBV19 with TRBJ1-6; D is unresolved. Trimming left V 0 bases short and J 7 bases short, with 4 bases between. CDR1 and CDR2 (germline): LNHDA, SQIVND (reference sequence). The CDR3 loop spans 13 amino acids. CDR3: CASSIEWNSPLHF. In DNA, the CDR3 is TGTGCCAGTAGTATAGAGTGGAATTCACCCCTCCACTTT.

The chain carries TRBV2 and TRBJ2-2; no reliable D call. Germline V gene sequence: CDR1 SNHLY, CDR2 FYNNEI. V lost 7 bases to trimming and J lost 6 bases, with 15 bases between them. The CDR3 has 14 residues. The CDR3 reads CASIGWLEPGELFF. CDR3 DNA: TGTGCCAGCATCGGTTGGCTAGAACCCGGGGAGCTGTTTTTT. The complete variable domain, with remaining parts taken from reference TRBV2 and TRBJ2-2, reads EPEVTQTPSHQVTQMGQEVILRCVPISNHLYFYWYRQILGQKVEFLVSFYNNEISEKSEIFDDQFSVERPDGSNFTLKIRSTKLEDSAMYFCASIGWLEPGELFFGEGSRLTVL.

This CDR3 reads CASAFSGYGYTF. The CDR3 bases are TGTGCCTCCGCCTTTTCAGGATATGGCTACACCTTC. The chain carries TRBV10-3 and TRBJ1-2; D is unclear. Trimming cost V 11 bases and J 5 bases, with 15 bases left between them. Germline values: CDR1 ENHRY, CDR2 SYGVKD. The CDR3 totals 12 residues.

The rearrangement links TRBV9 to TRBJ1-2, with D maybe TRBD1 (5 bases). The CDR3 runs to 14 residues. V was trimmed by 4 bases and J by 8 bases, leaving 18 bases between them. Germline CDR1 reads SGDLS; CDR2 reads YYNGEE. The DNA of the CDR3 is TGTGCCAGCAGCCCCTGGGACTCCCGCGAAGGCTACACCTTC. Amino acids: CASSPWDSREGYTF.

The V and J genes are TRBV19 and TRBJ2-7; no clear D. The V gene's germline CDR1 is LNHDA and CDR2 SQIVND (reference sequence). Trimming removed 3 bases at V and 1 base at J, with 7 bases between. This CDR3 contains 13 residues. The CDR3 DNA sequence: TGTGCCAGTAGTATCCCTGGATCCTACGAGCAGTACTTC. It yields the protein CASSIPGSYEQYF.

J is TRBJ2-7 and V is TRBV7-8, with D hard to call. This CDR3 contains 15 residues. Looked up from germline, CDR1 is SGHVS and CDR2 is FQNEAQ. V dropped 0 bases and J dropped 3 bases, with 12 bases sitting between them. CDR3 nucleotide sequence: TGTGCCAGCAGCTTAGCGGGGTATGATTTCTACGAGCAGTACTTC. Residues: CASSLAGYDFYEQYF.

CDR3 bases: TGTGCCAGCAGTTACGTTCAGGGTAGCTATGGCTACACCTTC. Its protein is CASSYVQGSYGYTF. The chain uses TRBV6-6 and TRBJ1-2; D might be TRBD1 (5 bases). The germline V gene has CDR1 MNHNY and CDR2 SVGAGI (reference sequence). Trimming shortened V by 2 bases and J by 4 bases, and 11 bases separated the two germline ends. The CDR3 has 14 residues.

The rearrangement links TRBV6-1 to TRBJ1-3; the D is unclear. Germline-derived CDR1 and CDR2 are MNHNS and SASEGT. Between the trimmed V and J ends, which lost 2 bases and 9 bases, there was a span of 8 bases. The CDR3 loop spans 12 amino acids. CDR3 region: CASSESRVTIYF. In DNA, the CDR3 is TGTGCCAGCAGTGAATCCAGAGTCACCATATATTTT.

V usage is TRBV24-1 and J usage is TRBJ2-1; TRBD1 agrees at 7 bases. CDR3 length equals 15 residues. Germline values: CDR1 KGHDR, CDR2 SFDVKD. V lost 5 bases, J lost 9 bases, and 12 bases stayed unmatched. The CDR3 DNA reads as TGTGCCACCAGTGCCTTGGACAGGTTGAATTCTGAGCAGTTCTTC. Protein: CATSALDRLNSEQFF.

The V and J genes are TRBV5-6 and TRBJ2-5, with 8 positions matching TRBD2. Germline V gene lookup returns CDR1 SGHDT and CDR2 YYEEEE. This CDR3 is 17 amino acids long. The V gene end was trimmed by 1 base and the J gene end by 1 base; junction bases not matched to a gene: 9. As DNA, the CDR3 is TGTGCCAGCAGCTTGAGGTCGAGTAGCGGGGTCCAAGAGACCCAGTACTTC. Translating gives CASSLRSSSGVQETQYF.

The chain carries TRBV19 and TRBJ1-5; 10 nucleotides agree with TRBD1. Germline CDR1 is LNHDA and CDR2 is SQIVND (reference sequence). V gave up 6 bases and J gave up 5 bases; unmatched junction bases: 10. The length of the CDR3 is 16 residues. The CDR3 here is CASRLRDRGDYQPQHF. For the CDR3, the DNA is TGTGCCAGTAGGCTGAGGGACAGGGGAGATTATCAGCCCCAGCATTTT.

This rearrangement joins TRBV19 to TRBJ2-1, with D maybe TRBD2 (5 bases). Per the germline V gene, CDR1 is LNHDA and CDR2 is SQIVND (reference sequence). The CDR3 runs to 16 residues. V gave up 1 base and J gave up 4 bases, with 14 bases separating them. The CDR3 sequence: CASSIVATTRYNEQFF. CDR3 DNA sequence: TGTGCCAGTAGTATAGTGGCCACCACTAGGTACAATGAGCAGTTCTTC.

The genes are TRBV19 and TRBJ2-2; tentative D call: TRBD2 (5 bases). CDR3 size: 15 residues. V lost 5 bases and J lost 1, with 11 bases in between. CDR1 is LNHDA, CDR2 SQIVND, per germline (reference sequence). As DNA, the CDR3 is TGTGCCAGTAGTTTTTATAGCGAGAACACCGGGGAGCTGTTTTTT. Translated: CASSFYSENTGELFF.

This clone appeared once. V is TRBV19 and J is TRBJ2-4, with D perhaps TRBD1 (6 bases). The germline V gene has CDR1 LNHDA and CDR2 SQIVND (reference sequence). The CDR3 is 12 residues long. Trimming took 3 bases from V and 7 from J, leaving 7 bases between them. The CDR3 DNA is TGTGCCAGTAGTATGGGGGCGAACATTCAGTACTTC. Residues: CASSMGANIQYF.

The rearrangement links TRBV27 to TRBJ2-1; 7 positions match TRBD1. With V trimmed by 5 bases and J by 2 bases, 9 bases remained unmatched. The CDR3 sequence is 16 residues long. Germline V gene sequence: CDR1 MNHEY, CDR2 SMNVEV (reference sequence). CDR3 loop: CASSLIWDSPYNEQFF. As DNA, the CDR3 is TGTGCCAGCAGTCTTATATGGGACAGCCCCTACAATGAGCAGTTCTTC.

This chain links TRBV19 with TRBJ1-4, with D maybe TRBD1 (5 bases). V gave up 6 bases and J gave up 10 bases, with 15 bases separating them. The CDR3 extends over 13 amino acids. Germline CDR1 and CDR2: LNHDA and SQIVND (reference sequence). The CDR3 nucleotides are TGTGCCAGTAGCCCGAGCCAGGGTGGAAAACTGTTTTTT. Its protein product is CASSPSQGGKLFF.

This chain links TRBV30 with TRBJ1-6, with 10 bases that match TRBD1. V dropped 0 bases and J dropped 7; count of bases not matched to a gene: 6. Germline V gene data show CDR1 as GTSNPN and CDR2 as SVGIG (reference sequence). The CDR3 is made up of 16 amino acids. The CDR3 bases are TGTGCCTGGAGTGTAGCAGGGGACAGGGGCAATTCACCCCTCCACTTT. Translating gives CAWSVAGDRGNSPLHF. Variable domain in full (rest from reference TRBV30 and TRBJ1-6): SQTIHQWPATLVQPVGSPLSLECTVEGTSNPNLYWYRQAAGRGLQLLFYSVGIGQISSEVPQNLSASRPQDRQFILSSKKLLLSDSGFYLCAWSVAGDRGNSPLHFGNGTRLTVT.

This clone was observed a single time. The rearrangement joins TRBV6-5 to TRBJ2-5; D is uncertain. V shed 5 bases and J shed 0 bases, with 10 bases lying between them. The CDR3 has 14 residues. The germline V gene has CDR1 MNHEY and CDR2 SVGAGI. CDR3 in amino acids: CASSRMGNQETQYF. The CDR3 DNA is TGTGCCAGCAGTCGAATGGGGAACCAAGAGACCCAGTACTTC.

CDR3 nucleotides: TGTGCCAGCAGTTTATCGGCGGGAATTGGAGCTTTCTTT. Encoded protein: CASSLSAGIGAFF. The chain couples TRBV27 to TRBJ1-1, with no clear D. Germline-derived CDR1 and CDR2 are MNHEY and SMNVEV (reference sequence). CDR3 size: 13 residues. The V and J ends lost 0 bases and 10 bases respectively, with 12 bases between them.

The V and J genes are TRBV29-1 and TRBJ1-1; D gene uncertain. This CDR3 is 12 amino acids long. The V gene's germline CDR1 is SQVTM and CDR2 ANQGSEA. The ends were cut back, 5 bases at V and 4 bases at J, with 11 bases in the middle. The CDR3 here is CSVRVSRTEAFF. CDR3 bases: TGCAGCGTTCGGGTTAGTCGCACTGAAGCTTTCTTT.

The rearrangement uses TRBV24-1 and TRBJ2-3, with a possible D match to TRBD1 (5 bases). Trimming pared 3 bases from V and 2 bases from J, leaving 11 bases between. CDR1 is KGHDR, CDR2 SFDVKD, per germline. This CDR3 has 15 amino acids. In DNA, the CDR3 is TGTGCCACCAGTGATGGCAGGGAACTCACAGATACGCAGTATTTT. Amino acids: CATSDGRELTDTQYF.

The chain links TRBV7-2 to TRBJ2-7; D unclear. The V gene lost 5 bases and the J gene lost 0 bases, with 17 bases spanning the gap. This CDR3 region has 16 residues. The V gene's germline CDR1 is SGHTA and CDR2 FQGNSA. CDR3 protein: CASSRDTFTSSYEQYF. The CDR3 nucleotides are TGTGCCAGCAGCCGCGACACCTTTACAAGCTCCTACGAGCAGTACTTC.

This rearrangement joins TRBV3-1 (or the pseudogene TRBV3-2) to TRBJ1-2; D is possibly TRBD1 (5 bases). CDR3 size: 14 residues. The germline gives CDR1 LGHDT, CDR2 YNNKEL (reference sequence). Deletions cut 10 bases from V and 7 bases from J, with 22 bases between. CDR3 protein: CATWISERGGGYTF. The CDR3 DNA follows: TGTGCCACTTGGATTAGTGAGAGGGGTGGTGGCTACACCTTC.

The chain joins TRBV27 to TRBJ1-2; D is undetermined. Germline V gene lookup returns CDR1 MNHEY and CDR2 SMNVEV (reference sequence). V was clipped by 4 bases and J by 2 bases, with 8 bases between them. CDR3 length: 13 residues. CDR3 sequence: CASSSQRNYGYTF. DNA for the CDR3: TGTGCCAGCAGTTCTCAGAGAAACTATGGCTACACCTTC.